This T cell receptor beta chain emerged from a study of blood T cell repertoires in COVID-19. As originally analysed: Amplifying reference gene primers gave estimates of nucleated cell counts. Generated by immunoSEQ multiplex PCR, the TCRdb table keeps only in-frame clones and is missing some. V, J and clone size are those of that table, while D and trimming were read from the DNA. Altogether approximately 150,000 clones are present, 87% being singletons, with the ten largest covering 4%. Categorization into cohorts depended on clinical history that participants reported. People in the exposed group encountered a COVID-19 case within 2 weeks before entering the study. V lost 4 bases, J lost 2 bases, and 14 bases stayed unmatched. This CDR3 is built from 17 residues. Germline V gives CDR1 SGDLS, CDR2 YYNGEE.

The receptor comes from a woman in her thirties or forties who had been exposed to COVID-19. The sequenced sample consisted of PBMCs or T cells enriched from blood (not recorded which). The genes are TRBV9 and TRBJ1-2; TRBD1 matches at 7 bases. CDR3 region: CASSTLRDRELNYGYTF. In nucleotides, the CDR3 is TGTGCCAGCAGCACCCTCCGCGACAGGGAACTCAACTATGGCTACACCTTC.